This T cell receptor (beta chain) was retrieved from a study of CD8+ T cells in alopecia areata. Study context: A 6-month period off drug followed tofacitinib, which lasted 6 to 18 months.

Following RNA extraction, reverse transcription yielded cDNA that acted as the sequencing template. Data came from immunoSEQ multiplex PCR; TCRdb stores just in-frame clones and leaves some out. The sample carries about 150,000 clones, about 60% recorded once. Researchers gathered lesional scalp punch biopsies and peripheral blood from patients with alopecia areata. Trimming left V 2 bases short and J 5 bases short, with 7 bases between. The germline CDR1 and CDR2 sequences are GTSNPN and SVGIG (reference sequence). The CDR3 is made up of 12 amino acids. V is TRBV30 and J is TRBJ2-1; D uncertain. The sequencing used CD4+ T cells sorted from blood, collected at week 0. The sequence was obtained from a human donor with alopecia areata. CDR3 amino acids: CAWSRQNNEQFF. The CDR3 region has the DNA TGTGCCTGGAGTAGGCAAAACAATGAGCAGTTCTTC.